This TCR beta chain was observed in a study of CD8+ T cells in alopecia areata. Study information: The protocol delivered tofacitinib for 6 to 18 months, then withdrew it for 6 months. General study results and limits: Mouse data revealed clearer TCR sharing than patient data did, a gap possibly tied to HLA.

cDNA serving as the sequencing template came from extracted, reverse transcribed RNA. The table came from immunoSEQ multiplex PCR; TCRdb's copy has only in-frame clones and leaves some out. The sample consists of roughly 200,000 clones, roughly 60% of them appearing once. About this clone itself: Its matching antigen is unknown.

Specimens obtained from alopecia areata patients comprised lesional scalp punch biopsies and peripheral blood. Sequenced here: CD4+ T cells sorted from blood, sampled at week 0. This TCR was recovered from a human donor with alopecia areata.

The CDR3 loop is CASSFGGLEQYF. The DNA of the CDR3 is TGCGCCAGCAGCTTCGGGGGGCTCGAGCAGTACTTC. The chain joins TRBV5-1 to TRBJ2-7; tentative D call: TRBD2 (7 bases). The CDR3 extends over 12 amino acids. Germline loops: CDR1 SGHRS, CDR2 YFSETQ. Trimming removed 2 bases at V and 6 bases at J, with 9 bases between.